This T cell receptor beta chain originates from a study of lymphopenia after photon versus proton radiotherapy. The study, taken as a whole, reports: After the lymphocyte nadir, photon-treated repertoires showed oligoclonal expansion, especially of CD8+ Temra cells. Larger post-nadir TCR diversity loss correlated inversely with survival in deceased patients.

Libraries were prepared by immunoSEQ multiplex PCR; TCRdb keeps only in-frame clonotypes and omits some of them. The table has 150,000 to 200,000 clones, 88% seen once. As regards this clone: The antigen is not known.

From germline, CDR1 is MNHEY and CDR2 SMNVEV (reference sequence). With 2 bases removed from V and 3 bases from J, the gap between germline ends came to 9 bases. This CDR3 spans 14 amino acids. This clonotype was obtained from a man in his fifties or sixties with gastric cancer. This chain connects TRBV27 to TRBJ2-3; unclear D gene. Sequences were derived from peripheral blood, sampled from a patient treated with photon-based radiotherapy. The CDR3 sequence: CASSLVMGTDTQYF. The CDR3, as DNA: TGTGCCAGCAGTTTAGTAATGGGTACAGATACGCAGTATTTT.